This T cell receptor (beta chain) was sequenced for a study of T cell responses to AZD1222 COVID-19 vaccine. Assay used: immunoSEQ multiplex PCR; TCRdb lists only in-frame clones, some missing. This table holds around 120,000 clones, approximately 90% found once. V was trimmed by 6 bases and J by 4 bases, leaving 10 bases between them. CDR1 MNHEY and CDR2 SVGAGI come from the germline V gene. The length of the CDR3 is 12 residues. On this clone itself: As yet, its antigen is unknown.

Study-level points and caveats: It was only a handful of AZD1222 recipients who were seropositive at baseline. It should be noted that donors were predominantly white British and more often female, and clonal diversity was possibly underestimated.

The chain uses TRBV6-5 and TRBJ2-7; D remains ambiguous. The source was peripheral blood, collected on day 0 of MenACWY control vaccination. The origin of this receptor is an adult in good health. The CDR3 sequence is CASSRQGYEQYF. CDR3 in DNA: TGTGCCAGCAGCCGACAAGGGTACGAGCAGTACTTC.